This T cell receptor beta chain was sequenced in a study of T cells in Graves' hyperthyroidism and ophthalmopathy. Study-wide background: The blood sample was taken at first diagnosis, before treatment began.

TCR beta CDR3 region amplification was performed from RNA transcripts. The primer set for the first-round RT-PCR of the TCR CDR3 was HTBI. Via MiXCR, TCRdb re-called the multiplex PCR reads, giving one row per CDR3 protein. The profile shows just under 750,000 distinct CDR3 sequences, roughly a third of them singletons. Every diagnosis used clinical symptoms, serum thyroxine and TRAb, thyroid ultrasound and orbital computed tomography. CDR3 size: 12 residues. Germline V gene data show CDR1 as LGHNA and CDR2 as YSLEER. V lost 1 base to trimming and J lost 11 bases, with 11 bases between them. This clonotype was detected a few times. Antigen unknown. Study results and caveats: Most thyroid clonotypes expanded above 0.001 were also detected in blood.

The gene calls are TRBV4-3 and TRBJ1-1; D gene unclear. The sequencing input was blood. The sequence came from a woman aged 40 to 50 with Graves' hyperthyroidism. This CDR3 is CASSQVRGYAFF. CDR3 coding DNA: TGCGCCAGCAGCCAAGTGCGGGGTTATGCTTTCTTT.